Below are 31 T cell receptor beta chains sequenced from a single sample in a study of cytomegalovirus exposure and HLA in healthy donors. Here immunoSEQ multiplex PCR was the method, and the copy in TCRdb shows in-frame clones only, minus some. Here the sample spans roughly 250,000 clones, around 88% being singletons. The sample comprised PBMCs. These receptors came from a woman aged 25 to 39 in good health and CMV-seropositive.

V and J are TRBV14 and TRBJ2-1; 10 bases line up with TRBD2. Unmatched junction bases numbered 9, after V lost 1 base and J lost 0 bases. Germline values: CDR1 SGHDN, CDR2 FVKESK. CDR3 length: 19 amino acids. The CDR3 sequence: CASSQGLAGALSSYNEQFF. The CDR3 coding sequence is TGTGCCAGCAGCCAAGGTCTAGCGGGAGCCCTGAGCTCCTACAATGAGCAGTTCTTC.

On this clone itself: One junction end disagrees with the germline gene, perhaps due to a read error. The same CDR3 can be traced to other DNA sequences in this sample. V usage is TRBV28 and J usage is TRBJ1-3; 7 nucleotides align to TRBD1. The CDR3 spans 16 residues. CDR1 is MDHEN, CDR2 SYDVKM, per germline. The CDR3 loop reads CASRPQGKGPGNTIYF. The CDR3 nucleotides are TGTGCCAGCAGGCCACAGGGGAAGGGCCCTGGAAACACTATATATTTT.

The V call is TRBV6-6, the J call TRBJ1-1; 8 nucleotides match TRBD1. Germline V lookup: CDR1 MNHNY, CDR2 SVGAGI (reference sequence). The V gene end was trimmed by 7 bases and the J gene end by 4 bases; junction bases not matched to a gene: 5. CDR3 size: 13 residues. The CDR3 nucleotides read TGTGCCAGCATATTTCAGGGGGCCACTGAAGCTTTCTTT. Translated: CASIFQGATEAFF.

This chain uses TRBV13 with TRBJ2-3; 14 positions match TRBD2. Trimming cost V 3 bases and J 2 bases; bases outside gene matches: 4. The germline CDR1 and CDR2 sequences are PRHDT and FYEKMQ (reference sequence). This CDR3 comprises 17 residues. CDR3 nucleotides: TGTGCCAGCAGCTTGGAGGGACTAGCGGGAGTCACAGATACGCAGTATTTT. This gives the protein CASSLEGLAGVTDTQYF.

V and J are TRBV4-1 and TRBJ2-7; D is perhaps TRBD2 (6 bases). CDR3 length: 14 residues. Germline-derived CDR1 and CDR2 are MGHRA and YSYEKL. The V gene lost 1 base and the J gene lost 0 bases, with 7 bases spanning the gap. CDR3 residues: CASSQGSGSYEQYF. In nucleotides, the CDR3 is TGCGCCAGCAGCCAAGGTAGCGGCTCCTACGAGCAGTACTTC.

DNA of the CDR3: TGCGCCAGCAGCCAACCATTAGGCACCAGCGGGAGCTCTGGGGCCAACGTCCTGACTTTC. This sequence encodes CASSQPLGTSGSSGANVLTF. V and J are TRBV4-1 and TRBJ2-6, with 8 nucleotides matching TRBD2. This CDR3 region has 20 residues. Germline V gene data show CDR1 as MGHRA and CDR2 as YSYEKL. After removal of 2 bases from V and 0 bases from J, the junction contained 12 bases not matched to a gene.

The chain recombines TRBV4-2 with TRBJ2-2; the match to TRBD2 covers 10 bases. The length of the CDR3 is 16 residues. The trim removed 0 bases at V and 5 bases at J, leaving 3 bases unmatched. CDR1 and CDR2 from the germline V gene are LGHNA and YNFKEQ. CDR3 DNA sequence: TGTGCCAGCAGCCAAGATTTTAGCGGGGGGACCGGGGAGCTGTTTTTT. Translation: CASSQDFSGGTGELFF.

V usage is TRBV2 and J usage is TRBJ2-1, with TRBD2 identical over 10 bases. The V gene's germline CDR1 is SNHLY and CDR2 FYNNEI. The CDR3 loop spans 15 amino acids. Losses at the gene ends were 8 bases for V and 7 bases for J; bases not matched to a gene: 11. DNA of the CDR3: TGTGCCAGCCAAAAGAGTCTACTAGCGGGAAATGAGCAGTTCTTC. Its translation is CASQKSLLAGNEQFF.

The rearrangement links TRBV5-1 to TRBJ1-3; a possible D gene is TRBD1 (5 bases). From germline, CDR1 is SGHRS and CDR2 YFSETQ. CDR3 length: 13 amino acids. Trimming stripped 0 bases from V and 4 bases from J, with 5 bases between. CDR3 sequence (DNA): TGCGCCAGCAGCTTGGACAGGGGAAACACCATATATTTT. The encoded protein is CASSLDRGNTIYF.

This clone was observed once. Other DNA sequences of this sample code for an identical CDR3. The rearrangement uses TRBV6-5 and TRBJ1-1; weak D call: TRBD1 (6 bases). V dropped 5 bases and J dropped 8 bases, with 9 bases sitting between them. From germline, CDR1 is MNHEY and CDR2 SVGAGI. The CDR3 extends over 11 amino acids. The CDR3 DNA follows: TGTGCCAGCAGTCGAACAGGGGAAGCTTTCTTT. Its protein is CASSRTGEAFF.

The V and J genes are TRBV30 and TRBJ1-1; tentative D call: TRBD1 (6 bases). The germline gives CDR1 GTSNPN, CDR2 SVGIG (reference sequence). V lost 0 bases to trimming and J lost 1 base, with 27 bases between them. This CDR3 spans 20 amino acids. The CDR3 here is CAWSVGINRVAVVTNTEAFF. CDR3 bases: TGTGCCTGGAGTGTAGGGATCAACAGGGTTGCCGTGGTTACGAACACTGAAGCTTTCTTT.

This chain connects TRBV6-5 to TRBJ1-1, with D uncertain. Germline CDR1 and CDR2: MNHEY and SVGAGI. V lost 7 bases to trimming and J lost 4 bases, with 7 bases between them. The CDR3 loop spans 11 amino acids. The CDR3 protein is CASTRFTEAFF. DNA for the CDR3: TGTGCCAGCACCAGGTTCACTGAAGCTTTCTTT.

The chain carries TRBV11-2 and TRBJ1-5; TRBD1 agrees at 11 bases. Germline V CDR1 and CDR2: SGHAT, FQNNGV. The length of the CDR3 is 18 residues. V was pared by 5 bases and J by 0 bases, with 9 bases of the junction left unmatched. Here the CDR3 reads CASSPGTGGPYSNQPQHF. CDR3 DNA sequence: TGTGCCAGCAGCCCGGGGACAGGGGGACCCTATAGCAATCAGCCCCAGCATTTT.

As for this clone: Sequence at one end of the junction differs from germline and may be a read error. This rearrangement joins TRBV27 to TRBJ2-5; TRBD2 agrees at 7 bases. Looked up from germline, CDR1 is MNHEY and CDR2 is SMNVEV (reference sequence). The CDR3 contains 16 residues. The CDR3 protein is CASSSTRPGLQGTQYF. The CDR3 DNA is TGTGCCAGCAGTTCCACGAGACCGGGACTACAAGGGACCCAGTACTTC.

This chain connects TRBV7-2 to TRBJ2-7; perhaps TRBD2 as D (6 bases). This CDR3 has 15 amino acids. Germline-derived CDR1 and CDR2 are SGHTA and FQGNSA. Deletions cut 5 bases from V and 3 bases from J, with 17 bases between. CDR3 amino acids: CASSPAAGPVYEQYF. CDR3 nucleotide sequence: TGTGCCAGCAGCCCCGCCGCGGGGCCTGTCTACGAGCAGTACTTC.

V usage is TRBV7-9 and J usage is TRBJ2-1; D not certain. The CDR3 covers 17 residues. Trimming shortened V by 0 bases and J by 0 bases, and 12 bases separated the two germline ends. Per the germline V gene, CDR1 is SEHNR and CDR2 is FQNEAQ (reference sequence). The CDR3 reads CASSLASFSGSYNEQFF. CDR3 DNA sequence: TGTGCCAGCAGCTTAGCCTCTTTCTCGGGCTCCTACAATGAGCAGTTCTTC.

The sample holds a few counts of this clone. This rearrangement joins TRBV5-1 to TRBJ1-1; TRBD1 matches 7 bases. V dropped 4 bases and J dropped 6; count of bases not matched to a gene: 6. From germline, CDR1 is SGHRS and CDR2 YFSETQ. This CDR3 spans 13 amino acids. The CDR3 nucleotides read TGCGCCAGCAGCACACAGGGGAGACCTGAAGCTTTCTTT. Encoded protein: CASSTQGRPEAFF. The variable domain in full, completed from reference TRBV5-1 and TRBJ1-1, reads KAGVTQTPRYLIKTRGQQVTLSCSPISGHRSVSWYQQTPGQGLQFLFEYFSETQRNKGNFPGRFSGRQFSNSRSEMNVSTLELGDSALYLCASSTQGRPEAFFGQGTRLTVV.

In this sample, this clone turned up once. The chain has TRBV6-5 and TRBJ2-5, with D maybe TRBD2 (6 bases). The CDR3 is made up of 14 amino acids. The germline CDR1 and CDR2 sequences are MNHEY and SVGAGI. Trimming left V 2 bases short and J 1 base short, with 8 bases between. Here the CDR3 reads CASSYGGFQETQYF. The DNA for the CDR3 is TGTGCCAGCAGTTACGGGGGGTTCCAAGAGACCCAGTACTTC.

This clone was counted a single time. The chain carries TRBV9 and TRBJ1-2, with a tentative D call TRBD1 (5 bases). The CDR3 totals 13 residues. With 6 bases removed from V and 8 bases from J, the gap between germline ends came to 17 bases. Germline lookup yields CDR1 SGDLS and CDR2 YYNGEE. As DNA, the CDR3 is TGTGCCAGCACACCAAAAGTCGGGGGGGGCTACACCTTC. Translating it yields CASTPKVGGGYTF. Complete variable domain (other parts from reference TRBV9 and TRBJ1-2): DSGVTQTPKHLITATGQRVTLRCSPRSGDLSVYWYQQSLDQGLQFLIQYYNGEERAKGNILERFSAQQFPDLHSELNLSSLELGDSALYFCASTPKVGGGYTFGSGTRLTVV.

This clone occurred once. This chain links TRBV5-1 with TRBJ2-5; 9 positions match TRBD2. Germline CDR1 SGHRS, CDR2 YFSETQ. J gave up 5 bases and V 0 bases, and 8 bases lay outside the gene matches. There are 16 residues in the CDR3. The CDR3 bases are TGCGCCAGCAGCTTGGAGCCAGCGGGAGGTTCGGAGACCCAGTACTTC. Protein: CASSLEPAGGSETQYF.

The chain is built from TRBV4-1 and TRBJ1-2; tentatively, D is TRBD1 (5 bases). The CDR3 has 13 residues. V shed 1 base and J shed 5 bases, with 8 bases lying between them. Germline CDR1 and CDR2: MGHRA and YSYEKL. CDR3 sequence (DNA): TGCGCCAGCAGCCAAGGGGGCAGGTATGGCTACACCTTC. This encodes CASSQGGRYGYTF.

The table lists this clone with a few counts. The chain joins TRBV23-1 to TRBJ1-3; D gene unclear. TRBV23-1 is noted as an ORF with a role that remains uncertain. This CDR3 region has 13 residues. Trimming cost V 10 bases and J 2 bases, with 12 bases left between them. Here the CDR3 reads CATTPITGNTIYF. CDR3 in DNA: TGCGCCACTACTCCAATAACTGGAAACACCATATATTTT.

This sequence joins TRBV6-5 and TRBJ1-1, with 11 bases aligning to TRBD1. With V trimmed by 2 bases and J by 5 bases, 1 base remained unmatched. The CDR3 is 14 amino acids. The germline V gene has CDR1 MNHEY and CDR2 SVGAGI. CDR3 in DNA: TGTGCCAGCAGTTACGGGACAGGGGGTACTGAAGCTTTCTTT. Encoded protein: CASSYGTGGTEAFF.

V is TRBV11-2 and J is TRBJ1-3; D is unclear. This CDR3 comprises 16 residues. The germline V gene has CDR1 SGHAT and CDR2 FQNNGV. Trimming removed 1 base from V and 0 bases from J, with 10 bases in between. DNA of the CDR3: TGTGCCAGCAGCTTAGGACACTCGAGCTCTGGAAACACCATATATTTT. Its protein is CASSLGHSSSGNTIYF.

A note on this clone: Other DNA sequences of this sample code for an identical CDR3. This sequence joins TRBV18 and TRBJ2-5; D is perhaps TRBD2 (5 bases). CDR1 is KGHSH, CDR2 LQKENI, per germline. The CDR3 contains 14 residues. V was cut by 0 bases and J by 5 bases, with 10 bases left in between. As DNA, the CDR3 is TGTGCCAGCTCACCACCGGGAGTAAGGGAGACCCAGTACTTC. Protein: CASSPPGVRETQYF.

This chain connects TRBV5-1 to TRBJ2-1; D not resolved. Germline values: CDR1 SGHRS, CDR2 YFSETQ. V dropped 5 bases and J dropped 0 bases, with 9 bases sitting between them. The CDR3 has 14 amino acids. CDR3 sequence reads: CASRSYSSYNEQFF. CDR3 bases: TGCGCCAGCAGGAGCTATAGCTCCTACAATGAGCAGTTCTTC.

The chain combines TRBV19 with TRBJ2-7, with 9 bases lining up with TRBD1. Unmatched junction bases numbered 9, after V lost 5 bases and J lost 4 bases. Germline CDR1 LNHDA, CDR2 SQIVND (reference sequence). CDR3 length equals 15 residues. In DNA, the CDR3 is TGTGCCAGTAGTCCCCCAAACAGGGGGCATTACGAGCAGTACTTC. Translated: CASSPPNRGHYEQYF.

CDR3 DNA: TGTGCCAGTAAGGAGGCCCATACTAGCTCCTACGAGCAGTACTTC. Amino acids: CASKEAHTSSYEQYF. The chain uses TRBV19 and TRBJ2-7, with TRBD2 as a possible D gene (5 bases). The V gene's germline CDR1 is LNHDA and CDR2 SQIVND (reference sequence). V was clipped by 7 bases and J by 0 bases, with 16 bases between them. CDR3 length equals 15 residues. The full variable domain, its missing parts supplied by reference TRBV19 and TRBJ2-7, is DGGITQSPKYLFRKEGQNVTLSCEQNLNHDAMYWYRQDPGQGLRLIYYSQIVNDFQKGDIAEGYSVSREKKESFPLTVTSAQKNPTAFYLCASKEAHTSSYEQYFGPGTRLTVT.

V and J are TRBV11-3 and TRBJ2-1, with TRBD1 identical over 11 bases. The V segment lost 5 bases and the J segment 8 bases; nucleotides outside the gene matches: 8. The CDR3 length is 15 residues. Looked up from germline, CDR1 is SGHNT and CDR2 is YENEEA. CDR3 region: CASSTGQGAKDEQFF. CDR3 nucleotides: TGTGCCAGCAGCACCGGACAGGGGGCTAAGGATGAGCAGTTCTTC.

This chain uses TRBV28 with TRBJ1-1; tentative D call: TRBD1 (5 bases). V was trimmed by 7 bases and J by 3 bases, leaving 18 bases between them. Germline CDR1 is MDHEN and CDR2 is SYDVKM. The CDR3 loop spans 15 amino acids. The CDR3 loop is CASIVGGGIYTEAFF. The CDR3 DNA reads as TGTGCCAGCATCGTTGGGGGAGGGATCTACACTGAAGCTTTCTTT. Variable domain in full (rest from reference TRBV28 and TRBJ1-1): DVKVTQSSRYLVKRTGEKVFLECVQDMDHENMFWYRQDPGLGLRLIYFSYDVKMKEKGDIPEGYSVSREKKERFSLILESASTNQTSMYLCASIVGGGIYTEAFFGQGTRLTVV.

The chain has TRBV11-3 and TRBJ2-7; TRBD2 matches at 12 bases. J lost 4 bases, V lost 4 bases, and 8 bases had no gene match. Germline V gene data show CDR1 as SGHNT and CDR2 as YENEEA. This CDR3 is 16 amino acids long. The CDR3 is CASSSRTSGTGYEQYF. CDR3 nucleotides: TGTGCCAGCAGCTCCCGGACTAGCGGGACTGGGTACGAGCAGTACTTC.